The source of this TCR beta chain is a study of blood T cell repertoires in COVID-19. Turning to the study itself: The United States, Italy and Spain were the sources of the acute and convalescent COVID-19 samples. The cDNA or gDNA used as material had been derived from T cells, B-cell-depleted T cells, or PBMCs.

Trimming removed 6 bases at V and 5 bases at J, with 11 bases between. The CDR3 runs 13 residues. CDR1 is MDHEN, CDR2 SYDVKM, per germline. The protocol was immunoSEQ multiplex PCR, while the TCRdb copy is restricted to in-frame clones and leaves out a portion. The repertoire holds roughly 140,000 clones, with 88% as singletons. Sequencing was carried out using peripheral blood. The chain couples TRBV28 to TRBJ2-1; tentatively, D is TRBD1 (5 bases). The receptor was derived from a human donor in a cohort sampled during active COVID-19. The CDR3 loop reads CASSRDSNNEQFF. CDR3 DNA sequence: TGTGCCAGCAGCCGCGACAGTAACAATGAGCAGTTCTTC.